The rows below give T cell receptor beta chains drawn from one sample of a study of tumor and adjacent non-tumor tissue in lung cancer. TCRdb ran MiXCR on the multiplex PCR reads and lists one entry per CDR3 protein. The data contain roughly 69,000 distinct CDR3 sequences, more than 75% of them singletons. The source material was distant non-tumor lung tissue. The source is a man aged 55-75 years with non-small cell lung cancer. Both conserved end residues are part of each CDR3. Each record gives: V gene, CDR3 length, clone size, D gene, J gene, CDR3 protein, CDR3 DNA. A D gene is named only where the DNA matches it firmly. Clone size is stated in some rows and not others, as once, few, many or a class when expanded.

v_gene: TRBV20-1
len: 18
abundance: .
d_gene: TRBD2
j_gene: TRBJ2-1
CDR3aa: CSARDRTASGENYNEQFF
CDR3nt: TGCAGTGCTAGAGATCGCACTGCTAGCGGAGAAAATTACAATGAGCAGTTCTTC

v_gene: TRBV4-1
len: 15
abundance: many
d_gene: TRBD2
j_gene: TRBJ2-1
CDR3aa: CASSPGLAGGVEQFF
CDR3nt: TGCGCCAGCAGCCCGGGACTAGCGGGAGGGGTTGAGCAGTTCTTC

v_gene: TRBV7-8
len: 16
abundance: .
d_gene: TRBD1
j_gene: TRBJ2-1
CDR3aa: CARSPRTGKDGNEHFF
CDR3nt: TGTGCCAGAAGTCCAAGGACAGGGAAAGATGGGAATGAGCACTTCTTC

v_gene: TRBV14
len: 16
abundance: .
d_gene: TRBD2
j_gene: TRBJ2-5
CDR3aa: CASGRWTSRRQETQYF
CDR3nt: TGTGCTAGCGGCCGCTGGACTAGCAGGAGGCAAGAGACCCAGTACTTC

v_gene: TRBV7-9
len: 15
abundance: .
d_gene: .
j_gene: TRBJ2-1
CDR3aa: CASCDAGGAYNGQFF
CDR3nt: TGTGCCAGCTGCGATGCAGGGGGGGCTTACAATGGGCAGTTCTTC

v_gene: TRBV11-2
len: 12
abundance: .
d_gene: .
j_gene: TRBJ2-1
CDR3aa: CASSSSYSEKFF
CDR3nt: TGTGCCAGCAGTTCTTCATACAGTGAGAAGTTCTTC

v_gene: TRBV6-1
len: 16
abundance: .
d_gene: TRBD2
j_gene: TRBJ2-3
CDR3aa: CVSRTAQRESLDTQYF
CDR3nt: TGTGTCAGCAGGACGGCCCAGCGGGAGAGCCTAGATACGCAGTATTTT

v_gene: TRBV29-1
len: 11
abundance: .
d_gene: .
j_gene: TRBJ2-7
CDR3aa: CSALERVEQYF
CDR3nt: TGCAGCGCGCTAGAACGCGTTGAGCAGTACTTC

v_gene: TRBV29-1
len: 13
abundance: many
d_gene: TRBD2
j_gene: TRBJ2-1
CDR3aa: CSVGLAGYNEQFF
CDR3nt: TGCAGCGTGGGACTAGCGGGCTACAATGAGCAGTTCTTC

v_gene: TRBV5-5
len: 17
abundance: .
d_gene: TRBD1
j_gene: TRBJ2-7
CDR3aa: CARSGPGGDLMMGEQYF
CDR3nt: TGTGCCAGAAGCGGCCCAGGGGGTGACCTTATGATGGGCGAGCAGTACTTC

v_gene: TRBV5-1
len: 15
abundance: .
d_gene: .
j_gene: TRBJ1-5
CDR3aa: CASSTGQGGNQPQHF
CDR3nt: TGTGCCAGCAGCACGGGACAAGGCGGCAATCAGCCCCAGCATTTT

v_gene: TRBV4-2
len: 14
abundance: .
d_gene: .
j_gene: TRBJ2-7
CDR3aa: CASGPIGGRGEQYF
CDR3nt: TGTGCCAGCGGCCCGATAGGGGGTAGGGGCGAGCAGTACTTC

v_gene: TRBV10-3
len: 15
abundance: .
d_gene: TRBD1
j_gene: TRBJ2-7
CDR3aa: CAISEWGTVIYEQYF
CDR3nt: TGTGCCATCAGTGAGTGGGGGACAGTGATCTACGAGCAGTACTTC

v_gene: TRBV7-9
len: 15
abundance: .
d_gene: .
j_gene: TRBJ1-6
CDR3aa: CASSFLWELNSPLHF
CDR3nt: TGTGCCAGCAGCTTCCTATGGGAGCTTAATTCACCCCTCCACTTT

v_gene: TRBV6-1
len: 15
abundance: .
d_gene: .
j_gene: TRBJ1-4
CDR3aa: CVSSEGGAVNEKLFF
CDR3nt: TGTGTCAGCAGTGAAGGGGGGGCAGTTAATGAAAAACTGTTTTTT

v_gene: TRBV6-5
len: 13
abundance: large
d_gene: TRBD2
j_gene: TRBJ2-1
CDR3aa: CASSWAGVNEQFF
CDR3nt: TGTGCCAGCAGTTGGGCGGGAGTCAATGAGCAGTTCTTC

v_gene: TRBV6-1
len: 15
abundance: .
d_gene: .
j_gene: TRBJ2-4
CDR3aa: CTSSDIVLAKYIQYF
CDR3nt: TGTACCAGCAGTGACATTGTTTTAGCCAAATACATTCAGTACTTC

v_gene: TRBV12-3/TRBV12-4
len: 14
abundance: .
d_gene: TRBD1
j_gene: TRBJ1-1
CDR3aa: CASSLLTGKTEAFF
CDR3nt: TGTGCCAGCAGTTTATTGACAGGGAAGACTGAAGCTTTCTTT

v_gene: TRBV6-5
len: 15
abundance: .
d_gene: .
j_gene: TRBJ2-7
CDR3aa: CASSPQSLGIDERYF
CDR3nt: TGTGCCAGCAGTCCCCAGTCCCTCGGTATCGACGAGCGGTACTTC

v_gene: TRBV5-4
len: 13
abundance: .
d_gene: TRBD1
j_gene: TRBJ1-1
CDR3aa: CVSGGQGRTEALF
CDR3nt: TGTGTCAGCGGCGGACAGGGCCGGACTGAAGCTTTGTTT

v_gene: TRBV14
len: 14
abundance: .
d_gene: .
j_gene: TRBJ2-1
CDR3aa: CANSQAGGGSELFF
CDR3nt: TGTGCCAACAGCCAAGCAGGTGGGGGGAGTGAGCTGTTCTTC

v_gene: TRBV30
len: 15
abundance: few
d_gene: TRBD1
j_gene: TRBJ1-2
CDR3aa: CAWSPVRRGLYGYTF
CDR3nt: TGTGCCTGGAGCCCAGTGAGGAGGGGGCTCTATGGCTACACCTTC

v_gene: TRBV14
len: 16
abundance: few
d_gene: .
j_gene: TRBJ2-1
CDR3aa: CASSQDLGGSYNEQFF
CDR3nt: TGTGCCAGCAGCCAGGACTTAGGGGGTTCCTACAATGAGCAGTTCTTC

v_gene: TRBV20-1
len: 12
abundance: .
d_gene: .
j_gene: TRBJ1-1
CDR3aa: CSAESGRNEASF
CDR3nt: TGCAGTGCCGAGTCAGGGCGGAATGAAGCTTCCTTT

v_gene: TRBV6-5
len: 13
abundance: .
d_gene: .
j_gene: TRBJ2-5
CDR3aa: CASSHGTWGTHYF
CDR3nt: TGTGCCAGCAGTCACGGGACTTGGGGGACCCATTACTTC